Listed below are T cell receptor beta chains from one sample, sequenced in a study of identical twins. TCRdb redid the calling of the 5' RACE reads with MiXCR, one entry per CDR3 protein. The data show approximately 490,000 distinct CDR3 sequences, about 22% seen once. Another study also made use of these data, one on yellow fever vaccine responses in identical twins.

The sample consisted of CD4+ T cells sorted from blood. These receptors came from a woman younger than 35 in good health. The CDR3 runs from the conserved cysteine through the conserved F or W. D genes are given only for firm matches. Clone size appears in some rows only: once, few, many, or a class for an expanded clone.

TRBV6-2/TRBV6-3,few,TRBJ2-3,.,TGTGCCAGCAGCTTCGGGGGATTTACAGATACGCAGTATTTT,CASSFGGFTDTQYF
TRBV24-1,few,TRBJ2-2,.,TGTGCCACCAAGGGCCTTGCGAACACCGGGGAGCTGTTTTTT,CATKGLANTGELFF
TRBV5-1,.,TRBJ2-7,.,TGCGCCAGCAGCACTGGACAGATTAGCTCCTACGAGCAGTACTTC,CASSTGQISSYEQYF
TRBV12-3/TRBV12-4,few,TRBJ2-3,.,TGTGCCAGCAGCCCAAGGCTAGGCCGTCCTAGCACAGATACGCAGTATTTT,CASSPRLGRPSTDTQYF
TRBV5-1,.,TRBJ2-1,TRBD2,TGCGCCAGCAGCCCCCGGACTAGCGGGAGTGCAAATAATGAGCAGTTCTTC,CASSPRTSGSANNEQFF
TRBV9,.,TRBJ2-1,TRBD2,TGTGCCAGCAGCCCCCGTAGTAGCCCCAGGACTAGCGGGAATGAGCAGTTCTTC,CASSPRSSPRTSGNEQFF
TRBV10-3,.,TRBJ1-4,.,TGTGCCATCATCCCCGGGGGGTATGAAAAACTGTTTTTT,CAIIPGGYEKLFF
TRBV5-1,.,TRBJ2-7,.,TGCGCCAGCAGAGCAGAAGTTGAGCAGTACTTC,CASRAEVEQYF
TRBV6-1,.,TRBJ2-3,TRBD2,TGTGCCAGCAGCCATAACGCCGGGAGGCCGATAAGAGCAGATACGCAGTATTTT,CASSHNAGRPIRADTQYF
TRBV5-1,few,TRBJ1-5,.,TGCGCCAGCGCGGTATGGGTACGGAGTCAGCCCCAGCATTTT,CASAVWVRSQPQHF
TRBV4-2,.,TRBJ2-3,TRBD2,TGTGCCAGCAGCCAAGAATACGGGACTAGCACTTACACAGATACGCAGTATTTT,CASSQEYGTSTYTDTQYF
TRBV18,few,TRBJ2-1,TRBD2,TGTGCCAGCTCACCACCTCTGCGGGAGGGAGTCTACAATGAGCAGTTCTTC,CASSPPLREGVYNEQFF
TRBV29-1,few,TRBJ2-7,TRBD1,TGCAGCGTTGATCGGGACAGGGCCATCGAGCAGTACTTC,CSVDRDRAIEQYF
TRBV2,few,TRBJ2-5,.,TGTGCCAGCAGTGAATTTTCAGAGACCCAGTACTTC,CASSEFSETQYF
TRBV18,.,TRBJ2-5,TRBD2,TGTGCCAGCTCACCAGCAGCGGGGCAAGAGACCCAGTACTTC,CASSPAAGQETQYF
TRBV7-2,.,TRBJ2-7,TRBD2,TGTGCCAGCAGCTCGGGACTAGCTTGGAACGAGCAGTACTTC,CASSSGLAWNEQYF
TRBV10-3,.,TRBJ2-5,TRBD1,TGTGCCATCAGTACAGACAGGGGAGGAGAGACCCAGTACTTC,CAISTDRGGETQYF
TRBV5-4,few,TRBJ1-6,.,TGTGCCAGCAGCTTGGACGTCCAGCCGAATTCACCCCTCCACTTT,CASSLDVQPNSPLHF
TRBV18,.,TRBJ2-1,.,TGTGCCAGCTCACCACTAGCCGGGCCTTCGAATGAGCAGTTCTTC,CASSPLAGPSNEQFF
TRBV12-3/TRBV12-4,.,TRBJ1-5,TRBD1,TGTGCCAGCATGACAGGGGGGAAGCCCCAGCATTTT,CASMTGGKPQHF
TRBV5-1,.,TRBJ2-5,TRBD1,TGCGCCAGCAGCCCCGGGACACAGGGGGAGACCCAGTACTTC,CASSPGTQGETQYF
TRBV4-2,.,TRBJ2-3,.,TGTGCCAGCAGCCAAGATTCAGATGGGACTCCCGGTAAGACAGATACGCAGTATTTT,CASSQDSDGTPGKTDTQYF
TRBV10-3,few,TRBJ2-1,.,TGTGCCACCTCCGGGGGCTCCTACAATGAGCAGTTCTTC,CATSGGSYNEQFF
TRBV7-9,few,TRBJ2-3,TRBD2,TGTGCCAGCAGCCCGACGGCGGGGGGGCGGACAGATACGCAGTATTTT,CASSPTAGGRTDTQYF
TRBV29-1,.,TRBJ2-7,TRBD2,TGCAGCGTCCGGACTAGCGGGAGTCCATACGAGCAGTACTTC,CSVRTSGSPYEQYF
TRBV10-3,many,TRBJ2-2,.,TGTGCCATCAGTCCCCGAGGTGTTACGGGGGAGCTGTTTTTT,CAISPRGVTGELFF
TRBV9,.,TRBJ1-1,.,TGTGCCAGCAGCGTAGTGTCGGAGACAGATGTGAACACTGAAGCTTTCTTT,CASSVVSETDVNTEAFF
TRBV12-3/TRBV12-4,.,TRBJ2-2,.,TGTGCCAGCAGTTTGGGGTGGCCCGGGAACACCGGGGAGCTGTTTTTT,CASSLGWPGNTGELFF
TRBV7-8,few,TRBJ1-4,.,TGTGCCAGCAGCTTAGAGCTCCATAATGAAAAACTGTTTTTT,CASSLELHNEKLFF
TRBV21-1,many,TRBJ2-2,.,TGTGCCAGCAGCAATTTATGGAAAGGTCCCGGGGAGCTGTTTTTT,CASSNLWKGPGELFF
TRBV7-6,.,TRBJ2-5,.,TGTGCCAGCAGCTTATCCCCCTTTGAGACCCAGTACTTC,CASSLSPFETQYF
TRBV6-1,.,TRBJ1-2,.,TGTGCCAGCAGTGCCACGAGGTCTAGTGGGTACACCTTC,CASSATRSSGYTF
TRBV7-8,few,TRBJ2-3,.,TGTGCCAGCAGCCCACAGGGGACTAGCACAGATACGCAGTATTTT,CASSPQGTSTDTQYF
TRBV25-1,few,TRBJ2-3,TRBD1,TGTGCCAGCAGCCCTGGAGGCAGGGGGCTCACAGATACGCAGTATTTT,CASSPGGRGLTDTQYF
TRBV27,few,TRBJ2-1,.,TGTGCCAGCAGACCAGGGACCCGGAGCTCCTACAATGAGCAGTTCTTC,CASRPGTRSSYNEQFF
TRBV24-1,.,TRBJ2-6,.,TGTGCCGTCGGGGGAGGCTCTGGGGCCAACGTCCTGACTTTC,CAVGGGSGANVLTF
TRBV12-3/TRBV12-4,.,TRBJ1-4,TRBD1,TGTGCCAGCAGAAAACCGGGGACAGGGTCCCGAAAACTGTTTTTT,CASRKPGTGSRKLFF
TRBV7-6,few,TRBJ2-7,.,TGTGCCAGCAGCTTAATGTGGGGACTCTCCTACGAGCAGTACTTC,CASSLMWGLSYEQYF
TRBV9,.,TRBJ1-1,TRBD1,TGTGCCAGCAGCGCCGACAGGGGGAGGGCTTTCTTT,CASSADRGRAFF
TRBV12-3/TRBV12-4,.,TRBJ2-5,TRBD2,TGTGCCAGCAGTTTATCCCCCGGACTAGCGGGGGGCCGGGTATTGAAGACCCAGTACTTC,CASSLSPGLAGGRVLKTQYF
TRBV12-3/TRBV12-4,.,TRBJ1-1,.,TGTGCCAGCGTTACCCGGGTAACCTCTGAAGCTTTCTTT,CASVTRVTSEAFF
TRBV24-1,.,TRBJ2-1,.,TGTGCCACCAGTAAGTCGGCAAACCGGAGAGGAACGGTAGACAATGAGCAGTTCTTC,CATSKSANRRGTVDNEQFF